The rows below give T cell receptor beta chains drawn from one sample of a study of blood T cell repertoires in COVID-19. Clones were sequenced by immunoSEQ multiplex PCR, and TCRdb holds only the in-frame ones, with some missing. The sample holds about 310,000 clones, over 85% seen once. Sequenced material: PBMCs or T cells enriched from blood (not recorded which). These receptors all come from a woman aged 30 to 39 who had recovered from COVID-19. Both conserved end residues are trimmed from each CDR3. The order of the fields is V gene, CDR3 protein.

v_gene: TRBV29-1
CDR3aa: SVEDTDYGYT

v_gene: TRBV5-4
CDR3aa: ASSPPAGGPYEQY

v_gene: TRBV9
CDR3aa: ASSGPIAARTDTQY

v_gene: TRBV28
CDR3aa: ASSLPGNTEAF

v_gene: TRBV21-1
CDR3aa: ASNPSTDRAPQETQY

v_gene: TRBV1
CDR3aa: TSSQVEIAGARQF

v_gene: TRBV19
CDR3aa: ASKTIQVNTEAF

v_gene: TRBV3-1/TRBV3-2
CDR3aa: ASSQGLAGQGACGYT

v_gene: TRBV28
CDR3aa: ASSLSLRESDTEAF

v_gene: TRBV7-3
CDR3aa: ASSLSGRPGNEQF

v_gene: TRBV6-5
CDR3aa: ASSYDLAGDEAF

v_gene: TRBV7-3
CDR3aa: ASSPGTSGALGTQY

v_gene: TRBV11-2
CDR3aa: ASRSSGAGELF

v_gene: TRBV18
CDR3aa: ASSLTPFGPQH

v_gene: TRBV5-1
CDR3aa: ASSLGLDFVAEQY

v_gene: TRBV7-9
CDR3aa: ASSFPASTGEQY

v_gene: TRBV2
CDR3aa: ASRVLQGVVGYT

v_gene: TRBV14
CDR3aa: ASRNTSGRASDTQY

v_gene: TRBV11-3
CDR3aa: ASSYETGNHNEQF

v_gene: TRBV6-6
CDR3aa: ASSWVGSRGGELF

v_gene: TRBV6-5
CDR3aa: ASIKSWAAYEQY

v_gene: TRBV7-9
CDR3aa: ASSYPDRGSTEAF

v_gene: TRBV19
CDR3aa: ASSLQGAMSEAF

v_gene: TRBV10-3
CDR3aa: AITNTGNYGYT

v_gene: TRBV27
CDR3aa: ASSAWTSGKNIQY

v_gene: TRBV6-5
CDR3aa: ASSYRGPGMNTEAF

v_gene: TRBV29-1
CDR3aa: SVLSYSGGDTEAF

v_gene: TRBV11-3
CDR3aa: ASSLSGGGNEQF

v_gene: TRBV5-6
CDR3aa: ASSQGLAGVTEQF

v_gene: TRBV5-1
CDR3aa: ASSLDPHSTDTQY

v_gene: TRBV11-2
CDR3aa: ASSPRLTWTSKSEAF